Listed here are 24 T cell receptor beta chains from one sample, sequenced in a study of blood T cell repertoires in COVID-19. The assay was immunoSEQ multiplex PCR, and TCRdb's table has in-frame clones only and misses some. The sample gives about 210,000 clones, approximately 81% of which show up once; more than 8.5% is in the top ten. The sequenced sample consisted of PBMCs or T cells enriched from blood (not recorded which). These receptors were taken from a woman aged 50 to 60 with acute COVID-19.

The chain is built from TRBV5-4 and TRBJ2-3; a weak D match, TRBD2 (7 bases). The germline V and J ends were trimmed by 5 bases and 4 bases, with 20 bases remaining between them. The CDR3 runs to 16 residues. Germline CDR1 SGHNT, CDR2 YYREEE (reference sequence). As DNA, the CDR3 is TGTGCCAGCAGGCCCGGGGGGCTGGTGTTATCAGATACGCAGTATTTT. Encoded protein: CASRPGGLVLSDTQYF.

The chain uses TRBV14 and TRBJ2-7, with 7 bases identical to TRBD2. With V trimmed by 4 bases and J by 2 bases, 8 bases remained unmatched. From germline, CDR1 is SGHDN and CDR2 FVKESK. The CDR3 has 15 residues. The CDR3 sequence is CASSPRLAQAYEQYF. The CDR3 coding sequence is TGTGCCAGCAGCCCCCGACTAGCTCAGGCCTACGAGCAGTACTTC. The whole variable domain, filled in from reference TRBV14 and TRBJ2-7, reads EAGVTQFPSHSVIEKGQTVTLRCDPISGHDNLYWYRRVMGKEIKFLLHFVKESKQDESGMPNNRFLAERTGGTYSTLKVQPAELEDSGVYFCASSPRLAQAYEQYFGPGTRLTVT.

The chain is built from TRBV29-1 and TRBJ1-1; 7 bases map to TRBD1. Germline V gives CDR1 SQVTM, CDR2 ANQGSEA. V lost 1 base and J lost 6; bases outside the gene matches: 11. The CDR3 is 15 residues long. The CDR3 bases are TGCAGCGTTGAAGTCGTTGCAGGGGGATCGGCTGAAGCTTTCTTT. Amino acids: CSVEVVAGGSAEAFF.

V is TRBV28 and J is TRBJ2-5; 8 positions agree with TRBD1. The CDR3 sequence is 15 residues long. Germline V CDR1 and CDR2: MDHEN, SYDVKM. J was trimmed by 4 bases and V by 5 bases; bases with no gene match: 9. The CDR3 here is CASSTRDRQTETQYF. The CDR3 DNA follows: TGTGCCAGCAGTACCCGGGACAGGCAAACAGAGACCCAGTACTTC.

V gene TRBV9 combines with J gene TRBJ2-7; TRBD2 agrees at 7 bases. V shed 0 bases and J 3 bases; nucleotides not matched to a gene: 3. Germline CDR1 and CDR2: SGDLS and YYNGEE. This CDR3 is built from 14 residues. CDR3 amino acids: CASSVGRGDYEQYF. CDR3 bases: TGTGCCAGCAGCGTAGGTCGGGGGGACTACGAGCAGTACTTC.

The V gene is TRBV11-1, the J gene TRBJ2-3; perhaps TRBD1 as D (5 bases). The CDR3 is 14 amino acids. Trimming left V 4 bases short and J 0 bases short, with 8 bases between. Germline V gene lookup returns CDR1 SGHAT and CDR2 FQDESV (reference sequence). The CDR3: CASSWTPSTDTQYF. For the CDR3, the DNA is TGTGCCAGCAGCTGGACACCTAGCACAGATACGCAGTATTTT.

The chain combines TRBV19 with TRBJ1-5; D is undetermined. The V end was cut by 3 bases, the J end by 5 bases, with 11 bases between. Germline CDR1 reads LNHDA; CDR2 reads SQIVND (reference sequence). The CDR3 extends over 14 amino acids. The CDR3 spells CASSMGDGYQPQHF. For the CDR3, the DNA is TGTGCCAGTAGTATGGGAGATGGGTATCAGCCCCAGCATTTT.

The chain has TRBV28 and TRBJ1-1; TRBD1 matches at 11 bases. The CDR3 is 16 amino acids. Trimming cost V 2 bases and J 6 bases; bases outside gene matches: 8. CDR1 and CDR2 from the germline V gene are MDHEN and SYDVKM. The CDR3: CASSLVIGTGGAEAFF. Here the CDR3 DNA reads TGTGCCAGCAGTTTAGTTATCGGGACAGGGGGTGCTGAAGCTTTCTTT.

The sample holds a few counts of this clone. The chain carries TRBV27 and TRBJ1-2; 9 bases agree with TRBD1. CDR3 size: 14 residues. Germline V gene data show CDR1 as MNHEY and CDR2 as SMNVEV (reference sequence). V shed 2 bases and J 8 bases; nucleotides not matched to a gene: 6. The CDR3 reads CASSLVGTGIGYTF. The CDR3 nucleotides are TGTGCCAGCAGTTTAGTCGGGACAGGGATAGGCTACACCTTC.

J is TRBJ2-1 and V is TRBV5-1; TRBD2 agrees at 13 bases. The CDR3 extends over 14 amino acids. Per the germline V gene, CDR1 is SGHRS and CDR2 is YFSETQ. V shed 10 bases, J shed 10 bases, and the junction held 11 bases outside the gene matches. CDR3 bases: TGCGCCTCAAGACTAGCGGGGGGCACCCAAGAGCAGTTCTTC. This gives the protein CASRLAGGTQEQFF.

The CDR3: CASSERDGGRSYEQYF. The CDR3 nucleotides read TGTGCCAGCAGCGAAAGGGACGGCGGGAGAAGCTACGAGCAGTACTTC. The rearrangement uses TRBV14 and TRBJ2-7; 7 positions match TRBD2. V dropped 5 bases and J dropped 3; count of bases not matched to a gene: 13. The CDR3 length is 16 residues. Germline V CDR1 and CDR2: SGHDN, FVKESK.

The chain uses TRBV19 and TRBJ2-7; perhaps TRBD2 as D (6 bases). This CDR3 is 16 amino acids long. In germline, CDR1 is LNHDA, CDR2 SQIVND (reference sequence). Trimming took 4 bases from V and 3 from J, leaving 19 bases between them. The CDR3 here is CASSTGGRGPDYEQYF. The CDR3 bases are TGTGCCAGTAGTACCGGGGGACGGGGACCAGACTACGAGCAGTACTTC.

This clone was seen a few times. The rearrangement links TRBV5-6 to TRBJ1-1; D possibly corresponds to TRBD1 (5 bases). Trimming pared 3 bases from V and 1 base from J, leaving 13 bases between. The CDR3 spans 15 residues. Per the germline V gene, CDR1 is SGHDT and CDR2 is YYEEEE. In nucleotides, the CDR3 is TGTGCCAGCAGCTCCGTCGGGGGTTGGAACACTGAAGCTTTCTTT. Encoded protein: CASSSVGGWNTEAFF.

The chain uses TRBV6-2 or TRBV6-3 and TRBJ2-7; TRBD2 is a possible D gene (6 bases). Per germline, CDR1 MNHEY and CDR2 SVGEGT. The CDR3 has 17 residues. The ends were cut back, 2 bases at V and 3 bases at J, with 20 bases in the middle. Here the CDR3 reads CASSYPPGTPGYYEQYF. The CDR3 DNA follows: TGTGCCAGCAGTTACCCGCCAGGGACTCCTGGGTACTACGAGCAGTACTTC.

The chain recombines TRBV28 with TRBJ2-7; tentative D call: TRBD2 (6 bases). The V and J ends lost 7 bases and 7 bases respectively, with 11 bases between them. Germline V lookup: CDR1 MDHEN, CDR2 SYDVKM. This CDR3 spans 11 amino acids. The CDR3 protein is CASTTRGEQYF. The CDR3 coding sequence is TGTGCCAGCACAACCCGGGGGGAGCAGTACTTC. Variable domain in full (rest from reference TRBV28 and TRBJ2-7): DVKVTQSSRYLVKRTGEKVFLECVQDMDHENMFWYRQDPGLGLRLIYFSYDVKMKEKGDIPEGYSVSREKKERFSLILESASTNQTSMYLCASTTRGEQYFGPGTRLTVT.

There are a few counts of this clone. This chain links TRBV15 with TRBJ1-1, with 7 bases fitting TRBD1. The CDR3 runs 22 residues. Germline CDR1 and CDR2: LNHNV and YYDKDF (reference sequence). With V trimmed by 3 bases and J by 3 bases, 28 bases remained unmatched. This CDR3 reads CATSRPRQGSIGSSLPDTEAFF. CDR3 coding DNA: TGTGCCACCAGCAGGCCTAGACAGGGTTCTATAGGTTCGAGTTTACCGGACACTGAAGCTTTCTTT.

This chain joins TRBV28 and TRBJ2-7; D gene uncertain. V was cut by 5 bases and J by 4 bases, with 12 bases left in between. This CDR3 comprises 13 residues. In germline, CDR1 is MDHEN, CDR2 SYDVKM. This CDR3 is CASSTTTDYEQYF. CDR3 DNA sequence: TGTGCCAGCAGTACCACAACAGATTACGAGCAGTACTTC. The full variable domain, its missing parts supplied by reference TRBV28 and TRBJ2-7, is DVKVTQSSRYLVKRTGEKVFLECVQDMDHENMFWYRQDPGLGLRLIYFSYDVKMKEKGDIPEGYSVSREKKERFSLILESASTNQTSMYLCASSTTTDYEQYFGPGTRLTVT.

This chain uses TRBV6-5 with TRBJ2-4; D is perhaps TRBD1 (6 bases). Germline V gene data show CDR1 as MNHEY and CDR2 as SVGAGI. Trimming cost V 5 bases and J 7 bases, with 18 bases left between them. The CDR3 extends over 15 amino acids. CDR3 in DNA: TGTGCCAGCAGTCCCTTGGGTACAGGGATCAACATTCAGTACTTC. Translating it yields CASSPLGTGINIQYF.

The V and J genes are TRBV19 and TRBJ1-2, with 8 positions matching TRBD1. J lost 7 bases, V lost 7 bases, and 8 bases had no gene match. Germline CDR1 is LNHDA and CDR2 is SQIVND (reference sequence). The CDR3 totals 13 residues. The CDR3 sequence: CASKYDRGSGYTF. CDR3 coding DNA: TGTGCCAGTAAATACGACAGGGGCTCTGGCTACACCTTC.

The chain is built from TRBV15 and TRBJ2-7, with D perhaps matching TRBD1 (6 bases). In germline, CDR1 is LNHNV, CDR2 YYDKDF (reference sequence). V shed 0 bases and J shed 3 bases, with 12 bases lying between them. This CDR3 has 15 residues. The CDR3 region is CATSREQGFSYEQYF. DNA for the CDR3: TGTGCCACCAGCAGAGAACAGGGATTTAGCTACGAGCAGTACTTC.

The V and J genes are TRBV7-2 and TRBJ2-3; TRBD2 agrees at 9 bases. The CDR3 length is 16 residues. CDR1 is SGHTA, CDR2 FQGNSA, per germline. V shed 5 bases, J shed 4 bases, and the junction held 10 bases outside the gene matches. The CDR3 spells CASSRDAGGHADTQYF. The CDR3 nucleotides read TGTGCCAGCAGCCGCGATGCGGGAGGGCATGCAGATACGCAGTATTTT.

The rearrangement joins TRBV7-2 to TRBJ1-1; maybe TRBD1 (6 bases). With 3 bases removed from V and 4 bases from J, the gap between germline ends came to 15 bases. CDR1 SGHTA and CDR2 FQGNSA come from the germline V gene. This CDR3 has 15 amino acids. CDR3 bases: TGTGCCAGCAGCTTTACAGGGTCTTTTGGCACTGAAGCTTTCTTT. Amino acids: CASSFTGSFGTEAFF.

V usage is TRBV19 and J usage is TRBJ2-7, with 9 bases lining up with TRBD1. V lost 5 bases and J lost 3; bases outside the gene matches: 14. CDR1 is LNHDA, CDR2 SQIVND, per germline (reference sequence). This CDR3 has 17 residues. CDR3 protein: CASSSSSPDRGRYEQYF. CDR3 in DNA: TGTGCCAGTAGTTCCTCTTCGCCGGACAGGGGACGCTACGAGCAGTACTTC.

This rearrangement joins TRBV6-5 to TRBJ2-5; TRBD2 agrees at 7 bases. The trim removed 4 bases at V and 5 bases at J, leaving 7 bases unmatched. There are 14 residues in the CDR3. Looked up from germline, CDR1 is MNHEY and CDR2 is SVGAGI. The CDR3: CASSFRGEGETQYF. The CDR3 coding sequence is TGTGCCAGCAGTTTTCGCGGGGAGGGGGAGACCCAGTACTTC.